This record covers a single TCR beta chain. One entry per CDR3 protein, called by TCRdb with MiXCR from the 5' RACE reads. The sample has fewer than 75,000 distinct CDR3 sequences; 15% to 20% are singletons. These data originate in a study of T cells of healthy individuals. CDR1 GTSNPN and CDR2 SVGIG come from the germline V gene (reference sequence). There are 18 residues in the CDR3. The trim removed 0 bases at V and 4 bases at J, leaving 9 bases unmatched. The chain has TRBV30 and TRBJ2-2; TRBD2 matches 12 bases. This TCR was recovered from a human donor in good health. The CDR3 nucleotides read TGTGCCTGGAGTGTACCCCCTTGGACTAGCGGGATCACCGGGGAGCTGTTTTTT. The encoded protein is CAWSVPPWTSGITGELFF.